A selection of T cell receptor beta chains follows, all from one sample in a study of cytomegalovirus exposure and HLA in healthy donors. Method: immunoSEQ multiplex PCR; TCRdb's copy keeps in-frame clones and lacks some. The sample features under 250,000 clones, with about 1% in its top ten. The specimen sequenced was PBMCs. These receptors were obtained from a girl aged 2-15 years in good health and CMV-seropositive. CDR3s include the opening cysteine and the closing phenylalanine or tryptophan. D genes are given only for firm matches.

length	D	V	J	DNA	CDR3
14	TRBD1	TRBV2	TRBJ2-7	TGTGCCAGCAGTGATTGGGACAGATACTACGAGCAGTACTTC	CASSDWDRYYEQYF
14	-	TRBV19	TRBJ1-1	TGTGCCAGTAGTTTACTCGCAGGGAACACTGAAGCTTTCTTT	CASSLLAGNTEAFF
15	TRBD1	TRBV7-9	TRBJ2-1	TGTGCCAGCAGCTTCCCGGGACAGGGCGTGAATGAGCAGTTCTTC	CASSFPGQGVNEQFF
17	-	TRBV21-1	TRBJ2-1	TGTGCCAGCAGCACAACGCCAGGGACTAGCGTCGGGAATGAGCAGTTCTTC	CASSTTPGTSVGNEQFF
13	TRBD1	TRBV19	TRBJ2-1	TGTGCCAGTAGTAACCGACAGGGCAATGAGCAGTTCTTC	CASSNRQGNEQFF
14	-	TRBV5-1	TRBJ2-1	TGCGCCAGCAGCTTGCTACAGGTTTGGGATGAGCAGTTCTTC	CASSLLQVWDEQFF
12	-	TRBV7-9	TRBJ1-2	TGTGCCAGCAGCTTAGATCCGTATGGCTACACCTTC	CASSLDPYGYTF
18	TRBD1	TRBV28	TRBJ1-4	TGTGCCAGCCAGAAACCAATACTCAGGGGGGCAACTAATGAAAAACTGTTTTTT	CASQKPILRGATNEKLFF
14	-	TRBV10-3	TRBJ2-3	TGTGCCATCAGTGGACAGGACCTCCCGAGTACGCAGTATTTT	CAISGQDLPSTQYF
14	TRBD1	TRBV30	TRBJ1-1	TGTGCCTGGACCGATGGGACAGGAAACACTGAAGCTTTCTTT	CAWTDGTGNTEAFF
17	-	TRBV11-2	TRBJ1-3	TGTGCCAGCAGCGGCCACAGGGAGACTCTCTCTGGAAACACCATATATTTT	CASSGHRETLSGNTIYF
17	TRBD2	TRBV7-3	TRBJ2-2	TGTGCCAGCAGCTTACTGACTAGCGGGGGCGGCACCGGGGAGCTGTTTTTT	CASSLLTSGGGTGELFF
15	TRBD2	TRBV5-1	TRBJ2-5	TGCGCCAGCAGCGTGGGCGGGAGTTCATTAGAGACCCAGTACTTC	CASSVGGSSLETQYF
13	-	TRBV5-5	TRBJ2-7	TGTGCCAGCAGCTTGCTCGTCCCCTACGAGCAGTACTTC	CASSLLVPYEQYF
18	TRBD1	TRBV5-1	TRBJ2-1	TGCGCCAGCAGCTTGACAATAACCGGACAGGGGGCTTACAATGAGCAGTTCTTC	CASSLTITGQGAYNEQFF
16	TRBD1	TRBV15	TRBJ1-5	TGTGCCACCAGCGACCGGATGGACAGGAGAAATCAGCCCCAGCATTTT	CATSDRMDRRNQPQHF
16	TRBD1	TRBV30	TRBJ2-7	TGTGCCTGCCTACTACCTTCCGGGACAGCTTACTACGAGCAGTACTTC	CACLLPSGTAYYEQYF
17	TRBD2	TRBV28	TRBJ2-7	TGTGCCAGCAGTACCCCCCAGAGCGGGGGCGATTTGTACGAGCAGTACTTC	CASSTPQSGGDLYEQYF
14	TRBD2	TRBV15	TRBJ2-5	TGTGCCACCAGCAGAGATGAAGCGGGGGAGACCCAGTACTTC	CATSRDEAGETQYF
15	-	TRBV9	TRBJ2-7	TGTGCCAGCAGCGTAGAGATGTACAGGGACGACGAGCAGTACTTC	CASSVEMYRDDEQYF
15	-	TRBV28	TRBJ1-5	TGTGCCAGCAGTTTCCCTTCAGTCACCTATCAGCCCCAGCATTTT	CASSFPSVTYQPQHF
13	-	TRBV29-1	TRBJ1-1	TGCAGCGTTGTAGGCAGGCTGAACACTGAAGCTTTCTTT	CSVVGRLNTEAFF
14	-	TRBV10-3	TRBJ2-7	TGTGCCATCAGTGAAAGGACGGGAGTACACGAGCAGTACTTC	CAISERTGVHEQYF
13	TRBD1	TRBV6-4	TRBJ2-3	TGTGCCAGCAGTGCAGGGGGTACAGATACGCAGTATTTT	CASSAGGTDTQYF
15	-	TRBV4-1	TRBJ1-4	TGCGCCAGCAGCCCACCGGGTGCAACTAATGAAAAACTGTTTTTT	CASSPPGATNEKLFF
14	-	TRBV18	TRBJ1-2	TGTGCCAGCTCACCCCGATTGGGGGCGGATGGCTACACCTTC	CASSPRLGADGYTF
16	TRBD2	TRBV5-1	TRBJ2-1	TGCGCCAGCAGCTTCACTAGCGGCAGCCCCTACAATGAGCAGTTCTTC	CASSFTSGSPYNEQFF
16	TRBD2	TRBV5-3	TRBJ2-1	TGTGCCAGAAGCTTGGCCCGGACTAGCGGGAGCAATGAGCAGTTCTTC	CARSLARTSGSNEQFF
13	-	TRBV25-1	TRBJ1-4	TGTGCCAGCAGTGGACTGCTTAATGAAAAACTGTTTTTT	CASSGLLNEKLFF
14	-	TRBV10-3	TRBJ2-7	TGTGCCATCAGTGATAGCGGTAGCTCCTACGAGCAGTACTTC	CAISDSGSSYEQYF
17	TRBD2	TRBV5-1	TRBJ2-2	TGCGCCAGCAGCGAAGGGACTAGCGGGAGGAACACCGGGGAGCTGTTTTTT	CASSEGTSGRNTGELFF
15	TRBD2	TRBV7-9	TRBJ2-3	TGTGCCAGCAGCGGACTAGCATCGACCACAGATACGCAGTATTTT	CASSGLASTTDTQYF
19	TRBD2	TRBV5-4	TRBJ2-2	TGTGCCAGCAGCTTCCCACAGGGGGCCGGACTAGCGGGAGACGGGGAGCTGTTTTTT	CASSFPQGAGLAGDGELFF
15	-	TRBV7-9	TRBJ2-1	TGTGCCAGCAGCTTAAATCAGCGTACAACCAATGAGCAGTTCTTC	CASSLNQRTTNEQFF
15	-	TRBV9	TRBJ2-5	TGTGCCAGCAGCGTAGCTGGGTCGCTAGGAGCTGAGCAGTACTTC	CASSVAGSLGAEQYF
14	TRBD2	TRBV5-8	TRBJ2-2	TGTGCCAGCAGCTTGGGGCTAGCGGCCGGGAAGCTGTTTTTT	CASSLGLAAGKLFF
15	-	TRBV7-3	TRBJ2-3	TGTGCCAGCAGCTTAAACGGTCTAGGCCAAGATACGCAGTATTTT	CASSLNGLGQDTQYF
16	TRBD2	TRBV11-2	TRBJ2-3	TGTGCCAGCAGCTTAAGACTAGCGACACCCACAGATACGCAGTATTTT	CASSLRLATPTDTQYF
11	-	TRBV28	TRBJ1-1	TGTGCCAGCAGCGTGAACACTGAAGCTTTCTTT	CASSVNTEAFF
14	TRBD1	TRBV10-1	TRBJ2-3	TGCGCCAGCCAGGACAGGGGCCGGGCAGATACGCAGTATTTT	CASQDRGRADTQYF